The present TCR beta chain was sequenced within a study of T cells in Graves' hyperthyroidism and ophthalmopathy. General study results and limits: Researchers found most expanded thyroid clonotypes above 0.001 in blood as well. A model using 13 V-J features told ophthalmopathy apart from stable hyperthyroidism.

Amplification of TCR beta CDR3 regions was performed using RNA transcripts as template. The TCR CDR3 first-round RT-PCR relied on the HTBI primer set. MiXCR, run by TCRdb on the multiplex PCR reads, gives a single entry per CDR3 protein. The table shows about 350,000 distinct CDR3 sequences, with 11% to 15% occurring only once. The table lists this clonotype with many counts. The antigen remains undetermined. The trim removed 4 bases at V and 4 bases at J, leaving 6 bases unmatched. Germline V gives CDR1 MDHEN, CDR2 SYDVKM. The CDR3 extends over 15 amino acids. The rearrangement links TRBV28 to TRBJ1-1; TRBD1 agrees at 10 bases. This receptor was obtained from a woman aged 30 to 39 with Graves' hyperthyroidism. Sample: blood. The CDR3 nucleotides are TGTGCCAGCAGTTCCCTGACAGGGGGCTTCACTGAAGCTTTCTTT. This encodes CASSSLTGGFTEAFF.